The TCR beta chain described here comes from a study of T cells in women clearing cervical HPV infection (dated by TCRdb to the late 2010s). In terms of the full investigation: The cases were 25 to 30 women with histologically confirmed HPV16-related CIN3 or worse, and 2 of those women had invasive cancers. Since only a few of the women had HLA typing available, the possibility that HLA type was acting as a confounder could not be ruled out. For cases, a median interval of roughly 150 days, with an interquartile range of roughly 80 to 200 days, was observed between lesion detection and blood sampling. The parent cohort enrolled roughly 9,600 women aged 18 or older in Guanacaste, Costa Rica, during about 1993 to 1994 and followed them for 6 to 7 years. As quality controls, five blinded duplicates were added to each group, bringing the total to approximately 60 samples made up of roughly 50 participants and ten or so replicates. Nested within Costa Rica's Guanacaste HPV Natural History Study, an exploratory proof-of-principle case-control study compared TCR repertoires across cervical HPV16 outcomes. Cases had a median age of about 35 years and controls had a median age of around 41, with no significant differences in baseline characteristics. Cases and controls were matched on year of sample collection and on age within five years. Controls were 25 or so women whose single incident HPV16 infection cleared within 12 months without precancer or cancer developing. Case blood was taken at the visit when the lesion was first identified, whereas control blood was taken when infection was no longer detected.

With regard to this clone: The target of this receptor is not known. The read terminates 3 residues before the CDR3 end, so the remaining end is supplied by the germline J gene.

The CDR3 measures 14 amino acids from cysteine to phenylalanine. The DNA has 33 bases, all within the CDR3, and is read from base 1. CDR1 DFQATT and CDR2 SNEGSKA are derived from the germline V gene (reference sequence). Trimming at the junction amounts to 6 bases on V and 1 base on J, and the germline ends lie 14 bases apart. Here is what the overall study found, with its caveats: Cases were distinguished from controls with an estimated AUC of roughly 0.79 by random forest classifiers combining richness and V gene abundances. Across sequencing depths, CIN3+ cases showed significantly higher TCR repertoire richness than controls, but evenness did not differ between the groups. Because of the cross-sectional design, the study could not determine whether the associations came before infection or resulted from infection, and neither effector/memory subsets nor HPV-specific T cells were isolated. Because the number of T cells per sample was unknown, the richness differences could reflect varying T-cell content rather than repertoire biology. TRBV6-7 relative abundance was lower in cases than in controls (approximately 0.1% versus 0.16%; Bonferroni P = 0.0008).

Using the immunoSEQ assay, multiplex PCR amplified TCR beta CDR3 regions from an average of about 1.1 ug of genomic DNA per sample. The assay corrected primer bias using a complete synthetic TCR repertoire to establish an amplification baseline. The amplicons were sequenced using the Illumina platform. On the authors' methods: Sequences were error-corrected by clustering with frequency ratios and a modified nearest-neighbor algorithm, then analyzed in the immunoSEQ Analyzer with IMGT gene definitions. TCR richness and evenness were averaged over 20 rarefaction repeats at each rarefaction depth, excluding samples with fewer sequences than the depth. Relative abundances of V, D and J genes were compared between groups using Wilcoxon rank sum tests, with FDR correction applied. In the blinded duplicates, the intraclass correlation was approximately 95% for TCR richness and averaged around 78% across 66 gene segments. The immuneACCESS repertoire file appears here via TCRdb, limited to in-frame rearrangements. These files lack a portion of the clones; in checked studies, under half of the deficit traces to unresolved V genes, and the cause of the others is not known. D and trimming were read from the DNA, whereas the V and J calls and clone size are those reported in that table. The sample table includes 25,000 to 30,000 clones. Jointly, the top ten make up approximately 3% of the sample.

Every participant had a single incident cervical HPV16 infection, and women with prevalent HPV16 infections were excluded. Cervical HPV DNA was detected with MY09/MY11 PCR, and genotyping was done by dot-blot hybridization. About 14 mL of heparinized blood was centrifuged, after which the buffy coat was aliquoted, frozen at -30 degrees C, and then stored at -80 degrees C. QIAGEN kits were used to extract genomic DNA from buffy coat specimens. Sequencing used blood buffy coat. The origin of this receptor is a woman between 18 and 69 years old with a cervical HPV16 infection that either progressed to CIN3+ or cleared (not recorded which). The chain employs TRBV20-1 and TRBJ2-3; the D gene is perhaps TRBD2, on 6 matching bases. The CDR3 DNA, read in part, is TGCAGTGCACCCGGGGGACGGGGCACAGATACG. Translation gives CSAPGGRGTDT. The full CDR3 protein is CSAPGGRGTDTQYF.